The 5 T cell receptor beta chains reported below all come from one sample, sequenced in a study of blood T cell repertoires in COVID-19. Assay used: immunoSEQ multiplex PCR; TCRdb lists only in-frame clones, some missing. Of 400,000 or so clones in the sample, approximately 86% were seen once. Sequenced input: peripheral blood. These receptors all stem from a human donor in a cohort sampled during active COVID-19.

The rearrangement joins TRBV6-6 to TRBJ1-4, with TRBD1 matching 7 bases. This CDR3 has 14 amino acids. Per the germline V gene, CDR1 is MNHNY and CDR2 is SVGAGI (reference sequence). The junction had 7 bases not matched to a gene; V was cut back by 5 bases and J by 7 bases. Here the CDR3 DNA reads TGTGCCAGCAGTCAGACAGGGAGAGGTGAAAAACTGTTTTTT. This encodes CASSQTGRGEKLFF.

The CDR3 DNA reads TGTGCCAGTACCACAGGGGAGGTTTCACCCCTCCACTTT. Its protein is CASTTGEVSPLHF. The V call is TRBV28, the J call TRBJ1-6; 7 nucleotides match TRBD1. V shed 9 bases and J 9 bases; nucleotides not matched to a gene: 8. The CDR3 is 13 residues long. Per the germline V gene, CDR1 is MDHEN and CDR2 is SYDVKM.

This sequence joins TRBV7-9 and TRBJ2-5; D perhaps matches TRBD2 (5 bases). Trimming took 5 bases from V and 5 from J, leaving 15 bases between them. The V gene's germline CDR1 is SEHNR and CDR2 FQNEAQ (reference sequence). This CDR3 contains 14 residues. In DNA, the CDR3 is TGTGCCAGCAGCGCCTTCGGTGGCGGGGAGACCCAGTACTTC. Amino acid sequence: CASSAFGGGETQYF.

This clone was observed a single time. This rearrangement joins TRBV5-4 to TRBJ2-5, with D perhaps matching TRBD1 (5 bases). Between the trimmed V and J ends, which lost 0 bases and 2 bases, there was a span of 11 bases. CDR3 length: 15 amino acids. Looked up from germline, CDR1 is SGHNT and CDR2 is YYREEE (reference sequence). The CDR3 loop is CASSLDPTGQETQYF. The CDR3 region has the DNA TGTGCCAGCAGCTTGGACCCAACAGGTCAAGAGACCCAGTACTTC. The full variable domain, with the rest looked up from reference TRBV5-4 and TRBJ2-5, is ETGVTQSPTHLIKTRGQQVTLRCSSQSGHNTVSWYQQALGQGPQFIFQYYREEENGRGNFPPRFSGLQFPNYSSELNVNALELDDSALYLCASSLDPTGQETQYFGPGTRLLVL.

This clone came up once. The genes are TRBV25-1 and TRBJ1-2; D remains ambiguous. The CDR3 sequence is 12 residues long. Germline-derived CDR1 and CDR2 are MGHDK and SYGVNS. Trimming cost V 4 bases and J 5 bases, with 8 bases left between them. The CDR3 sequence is CASSGQNYGYTF. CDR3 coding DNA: TGTGCCAGCAGTGGTCAGAATTATGGCTACACCTTC.